What follows are 15 T cell receptor beta chains derived from one specimen sequenced in a study of blood T cells in healthy people across ages. PCR was performed a second time for about 7 to 11 cycles using a sample-barcoded 5' primer and a J-beta primer mix. MiXCR, run by TCRdb on the 5' RACE reads, gives a single entry per CDR3 protein. The sample has 800,000 or so distinct CDR3 sequences; 62% are singletons. Sequences were obtained from blood. The receptors were sampled from a man in his thirties or forties in good health.

V gene TRBV20-1 combines with J gene TRBJ1-2; maybe TRBD1 (5 bases). V was trimmed by 1 base and J by 8 bases, leaving 14 bases between them. CDR3 length: 13 amino acids. Germline V gene lookup returns CDR1 DFQATT and CDR2 SNEGSKA (reference sequence). The DNA of the CDR3 is TGCAGTGCTAGAGGGGCAGGGATTGAGGGCTACACCTTC. It translates to CSARGAGIEGYTF.

The chain joins TRBV20-1 to TRBJ2-3; TRBD2 is a possible D gene (7 bases). The CDR3 is 15 residues long. The germline V gene has CDR1 DFQATT and CDR2 SNEGSKA (reference sequence). Deletions cut 0 bases from V and 4 bases from J, with 14 bases between. The CDR3 bases are TGCAGTGCTAGAGATGGGAGGGGGGGTTCAGATACGCAGTATTTT. It specifies CSARDGRGGSDTQYF.

This chain joins TRBV20-1 and TRBJ2-1; 11 positions agree with TRBD1. The V gene end was trimmed by 0 bases and the J gene end by 9 bases; junction bases not matched to a gene: 7. Germline V gene lookup returns CDR1 DFQATT and CDR2 SNEGSKA (reference sequence). CDR3 size: 15 residues. CDR3 DNA sequence: TGCAGTGCTAGAGAAATGGGACAGGGGGTTGCTGAGCAGTTCTTC. Translated, it gives CSAREMGQGVAEQFF.

The CDR3 loop reads CASSQVPGTGQYF. CDR3 bases: TGCGCCAGCAGCCAAGTGCCGGGTACAGGGCAGTACTTC. V and J are TRBV4-1 and TRBJ2-7; a weak D match, TRBD1 (5 bases). The CDR3 covers 13 residues. V was pared by 1 base and J by 9 bases, with 13 bases between. Germline V lookup: CDR1 MGHRA, CDR2 YSYEKL.

The chain employs TRBV3-1 and TRBJ2-1; 9 bases fit TRBD2. Trimming took 0 bases from V and 9 from J; bases not matched to a gene: 6. This CDR3 has 15 amino acids. In germline, CDR1 is LGHDT, CDR2 YNNKEL (reference sequence). In nucleotides, the CDR3 is TGTGCCAGCAGCCAAGATATCAGCGGGGGGCGTGAGCAGTTCTTC. This translates into CASSQDISGGREQFF.

As for this clonotype: At one end the junction does not follow the germline gene, possibly because of a read error. This rearrangement joins TRBV25-1 to TRBJ2-3; a weak D match, TRBD2 (6 bases). Germline lookup yields CDR1 MGHDK and CDR2 SYGVNS. This CDR3 comprises 18 residues. For the CDR3, the DNA is TGTGCCAGCAGCGAATGGGGCTTAACGGGGAGGAACACAGATACGCAGTATTTT. This encodes CASSEWGLTGRNTDTQYF.

This chain joins TRBV20-1 and TRBJ2-1; TRBD2 matches 10 bases. The junction had 12 bases not matched to a gene; V was cut back by 4 bases and J by 6 bases. The CDR3 length is 16 residues. Germline CDR1 DFQATT, CDR2 SNEGSKA (reference sequence). The CDR3 protein is CSAMTTSGDYFNEQFF. The CDR3 DNA follows: TGCAGTGCTATGACCACTAGCGGGGATTATTTCAATGAGCAGTTCTTC.

This chain links TRBV2 with TRBJ2-1; 11 bases map to TRBD2. The V gene end was trimmed by 7 bases and the J gene end by 6 bases; junction bases not matched to a gene: 8. The CDR3 has 15 residues. Germline assignment: CDR1 SNHLY and CDR2 FYNNEI. The CDR3 loop is CASIVLAGAFNEQFF. CDR3 nucleotide sequence: TGTGCCAGCATCGTACTAGCGGGGGCCTTCAATGAGCAGTTCTTC.

The sample holds many counts of this clonotype. Written as DNA, the CDR3 is TGTGCCAGCAGCTTAGGAGGGGGCAATGAGCAGTTCTTC. It yields the protein CASSLGGGNEQFF. This chain links TRBV7-9 with TRBJ2-1, with D perhaps TRBD1 (6 bases). The CDR3 consists of 13 residues. V gave up 1 base and J gave up 6 bases, with 7 bases separating them. Germline V gene lookup returns CDR1 SEHNR and CDR2 FQNEAQ (reference sequence).

CDR3 protein: CSVTSGLSTDTQYF. CDR3 coding DNA: TGCAGCGTAACTAGCGGGCTTAGCACAGATACGCAGTATTTT. The chain has TRBV29-1 and TRBJ2-3; 9 positions agree with TRBD2. V lost 6 bases, J lost 0 bases, and 4 bases stayed unmatched. The germline V gene has CDR1 SQVTM and CDR2 ANQGSEA. The CDR3 loop spans 14 amino acids.

The chain has TRBV6-2 or TRBV6-3 and TRBJ2-5; D gene unclear. The CDR3 is made up of 12 amino acids. CDR1 is MNHEY, CDR2 SVGEGT, per germline. V was trimmed by 7 bases and J by 0 bases, leaving 6 bases between them. Here the CDR3 DNA reads TGTGCCAGCACAGACCACCAAGAGACCCAGTACTTC. Protein sequence: CASTDHQETQYF.

The genes are TRBV28 and TRBJ2-5, with 11 bases that match TRBD1. J gave up 7 bases and V 1 base, and 8 bases lay outside the gene matches. Germline CDR1 is MDHEN and CDR2 is SYDVKM. The CDR3 has 16 amino acids. CDR3 DNA: TGTGCCAGCAGTTTATTGGGACAGGGGGATCGGTGGACCCAGTACTTC. It encodes CASSLLGQGDRWTQYF. The full variable domain, in which reference TRBV28 and TRBJ2-5 provide the parts outside the CDR3, is DVKVTQSSRYLVKRTGEKVFLECVQDMDHENMFWYRQDPGLGLRLIYFSYDVKMKEKGDIPEGYSVSREKKERFSLILESASTNQTSMYLCASSLLGQGDRWTQYFGPGTRLLVL.

This chain uses TRBV2 with TRBJ1-5; D is perhaps TRBD1 (5 bases). Trimming cost V 1 base and J 5 bases, with 9 bases left between them. This CDR3 has 14 residues. Germline V gives CDR1 SNHLY, CDR2 FYNNEI. CDR3 region: CASSEGSGYQPQHF. The CDR3 DNA is TGTGCCAGCAGTGAAGGGTCAGGGTATCAGCCCCAGCATTTT. The full variable domain, completed using reference TRBV2 and TRBJ1-5, is EPEVTQTPSHQVTQMGQEVILRCVPISNHLYFYWYRQILGQKVEFLVSFYNNEISEKSEIFDDQFSVERPDGSNFTLKIRSTKLEDSAMYFCASSEGSGYQPQHFGDGTRLSIL.

The chain employs TRBV4-3 and TRBJ2-1; D might be TRBD1 (7 bases). Germline CDR1 LGHNA, CDR2 YSLEER. The CDR3 is 16 residues long. The germline V and J ends were trimmed by 0 bases and 3 bases, with 12 bases remaining between them. Here the CDR3 reads CASSQEDRDFYNEQFF. DNA of the CDR3: TGCGCCAGCAGCCAAGAAGACAGGGACTTCTACAATGAGCAGTTCTTC.

The rearrangement uses TRBV7-2 and TRBJ2-3, with D perhaps matching TRBD2 (6 bases). V lost 9 bases to trimming and J lost 7 bases, with 20 bases between them. Germline lookup yields CDR1 SGHTA and CDR2 FQGNSA. CDR3 length: 14 residues. CDR3 nucleotides: TGTGCCAGTCAAGGGGACTCCCCCTGGTATACGCAGTATTTT. Amino acids: CASQGDSPWYTQYF.